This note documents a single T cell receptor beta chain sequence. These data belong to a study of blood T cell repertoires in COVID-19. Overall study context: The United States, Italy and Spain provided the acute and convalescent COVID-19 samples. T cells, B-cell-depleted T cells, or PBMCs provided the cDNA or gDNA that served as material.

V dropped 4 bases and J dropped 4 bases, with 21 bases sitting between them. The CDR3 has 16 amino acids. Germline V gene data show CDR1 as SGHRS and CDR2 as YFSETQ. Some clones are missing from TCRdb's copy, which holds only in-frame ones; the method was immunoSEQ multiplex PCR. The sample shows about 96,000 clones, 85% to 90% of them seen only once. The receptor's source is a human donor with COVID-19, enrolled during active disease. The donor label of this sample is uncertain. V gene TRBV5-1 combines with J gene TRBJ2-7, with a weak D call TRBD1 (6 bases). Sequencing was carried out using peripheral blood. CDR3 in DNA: TGCGCCAGCAGCCTACTTGGTGCAGGGGACGGTTACGAGCAGTACTTC. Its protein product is CASSLLGAGDGYEQYF.